The 17 T cell receptor beta chains given below trace back to one sample, sequenced in a study of regulatory T cells in long-lasting Graves disease. Through Arm-PCR of CDR3 regions and iRepertoire HTBI primers, TCR beta libraries were built. TCRdb itself ran the multiplex PCR reads through MiXCR, one entry per CDR3 protein. The sample holds 700,000 or so distinct CDR3 sequences; roughly 30% are singletons and the top ten take about two fifths. Time point of the sample: persistent/refractory GD, antithyroid drugs over 5 years with positive TRAb. The authors made the TCR library using RNA they extracted from PBMCs. This sample comprised peripheral blood mononuclear cells (PBMCs), obtained when the disease was refractory, from a patient treated with antithyroid drugs. The origin of the receptors is a female donor with Graves disease.

The gene calls are TRBV6-1 and TRBJ2-3, with 11 bases that match TRBD2. Germline CDR1 is MNHNS and CDR2 is SASEGT. The CDR3 extends over 17 amino acids. V was clipped by 2 bases and J by 1 base; unmatched bases: 5. The CDR3 nucleotides are TGTGCCAGCAGTGAAACACCACTAGCGGGAGGCACAGATACGCAGTATTTT. This encodes CASSETPLAGGTDTQYF.

The chain combines TRBV3-1 with TRBJ2-6; no clear D gene. This CDR3 contains 15 residues. Looked up from germline, CDR1 is LGHDT and CDR2 is YNNKEL (reference sequence). Trimming removed 3 bases from V and 0 bases from J, with 6 bases in between. CDR3 in amino acids: CASSQTSSGANVLTF. CDR3 nucleotide sequence: TGTGCCAGCAGCCAGACCAGCTCTGGGGCCAACGTCCTGACTTTC. The full variable domain, completed using reference TRBV3-1 and TRBJ2-6, is DTAVSQTPKYLVTQMGNDKSIKCEQNLGHDTMYWYKQDSKKFLKIMFSYNNKELIINETVPNRFSPKSPDKAHLNLHINSLELGDSAVYFCASSQTSSGANVLTFGAGSRLTVL.

This clonotype was seen a few times. This chain uses TRBV12-3 or TRBV12-4 with TRBJ1-5; a possible D gene is TRBD1 (5 bases). Trimming removed 6 bases from V and 6 bases from J, with 21 bases in between. CDR3 length: 16 amino acids. CDR3 residues: CASSPSLGGAGQPQHF. CDR3 nucleotides: TGTGCCAGCAGCCCATCTTTGGGCGGGGCTGGTCAGCCCCAGCATTTT.

The CDR3 DNA sequence: TGCAGCGTTTCACGCAAACTTACCTTGGACAGGGGAGGAGGCTACACCTTC. Amino acids: CSVSRKLTLDRGGGYTF. The V gene is TRBV29-1, the J gene TRBJ1-2; 9 positions agree with TRBD1. Trimming at V came to 5 bases and at J to 8 bases, leaving 21 bases not matched to a gene. Per the germline V gene, CDR1 is SQVTM and CDR2 is ANQGSEA. The CDR3 contains 17 residues. The complete variable domain, with remaining parts taken from reference TRBV29-1 and TRBJ1-2, reads SAVISQKPSRDICQRGTSLTIQCQVDSQVTMMFWYRQQPGQSLTLIATANQGSEATYESGFVIDKFPISRPNLTFSTLTVSNMSPEDSSIYLCSVSRKLTLDRGGGYTFGSGTRLTVV.

The chain links TRBV7-9 to TRBJ2-6; weak D call: TRBD2 (5 bases). Trimming stripped 6 bases from V and 0 bases from J, with 18 bases between. The CDR3 extends over 18 amino acids. The germline V gene has CDR1 SEHNR and CDR2 FQNEAQ (reference sequence). CDR3 DNA sequence: TGTGCCAGCAGATTTCGGGGTAAAGGAAGCTCTGGGGCCAACGTCCTGACTTTC. This encodes CASRFRGKGSSGANVLTF.

This clonotype was counted ten times or more. V usage is TRBV28 and J usage is TRBJ1-5; D call uncertain. Germline V gene lookup returns CDR1 MDHEN and CDR2 SYDVKM. With 3 bases removed from V and 2 bases from J, the gap between germline ends came to 11 bases. The CDR3 sequence is 15 residues long. The CDR3 sequence: CASSLAGRGNQPQHF. Written as DNA, the CDR3 is TGTGCCAGCAGTTTGGCGGGAAGGGGCAATCAGCCCCAGCATTTT.

The chain recombines TRBV3-1 with TRBJ2-5, with a tentative D call TRBD2 (6 bases). The germline V gene has CDR1 LGHDT and CDR2 YNNKEL (reference sequence). Deletions cut 0 bases from V and 4 bases from J, with 18 bases between. There are 17 residues in the CDR3. CDR3 residues: CASSQDIARDGVETQYF. DNA for the CDR3: TGTGCCAGCAGCCAAGATATTGCGCGGGACGGAGTAGAGACCCAGTACTTC.

In its sample, this clonotype was seen a few times. The genes are TRBV27 and TRBJ2-2; D is unclear. Looked up from germline, CDR1 is MNHEY and CDR2 is SMNVEV (reference sequence). This CDR3 is 15 amino acids long. With 1 base removed from V and 1 base from J, the gap between germline ends came to 7 bases. CDR3 nucleotide sequence: TGTGCCAGCAGTTTATATGGCGGGAACACCGGGGAGCTGTTTTTT. Protein: CASSLYGGNTGELFF.

This chain connects TRBV20-1 to TRBJ1-5; 9 nucleotides agree with TRBD1. CDR1 DFQATT and CDR2 SNEGSKA come from the germline V gene (reference sequence). The CDR3 runs 14 residues. V lost 1 base, J lost 7 bases, and 5 bases stayed unmatched. CDR3 protein: CSARVTGGRQPQHF. The CDR3 DNA reads as TGCAGTGCTAGAGTGACAGGGGGGAGGCAGCCCCAGCATTTT.

The chain couples TRBV29-1 to TRBJ1-1; D gene uncertain. The CDR3 totals 13 residues. V shed 5 bases and J shed 1 base, with 11 bases lying between them. CDR1 and CDR2 from the germline V gene are SQVTM and ANQGSEA. The CDR3 here is CSVLGGKNTEAFF. CDR3 in DNA: TGCAGCGTTTTAGGTGGGAAGAACACTGAAGCTTTCTTT. Using reference TRBV29-1 and TRBJ1-1 for the parts outside the CDR3, the full variable domain is SAVISQKPSRDICQRGTSLTIQCQVDSQVTMMFWYRQQPGQSLTLIATANQGSEATYESGFVIDKFPISRPNLTFSTLTVSNMSPEDSSIYLCSVLGGKNTEAFFGQGTRLTVV.

This clonotype was observed a few times. This chain links TRBV29-1 with TRBJ1-1, with a possible D match to TRBD1 (6 bases). V was clipped by 2 bases and J by 4 bases, with 14 bases between them. The CDR3 is 14 amino acids. The V gene's germline CDR1 is SQVTM and CDR2 ANQGSEA. CDR3 in DNA: TGCAGCGTTGAAACGGGGGGGGGCCCCACTGAAGCTTTCTTT. Protein product: CSVETGGGPTEAFF.

J is TRBJ1-5 and V is TRBV18; D is perhaps TRBD1 (5 bases). Germline CDR1 reads KGHSH; CDR2 reads LQKENI. V lost 6 bases to trimming and J lost 5 bases, with 20 bases between them. This CDR3 spans 16 amino acids. The CDR3 spells CASSPPGTGVDQPQHF. The CDR3 nucleotides read TGTGCCAGCTCTCCCCCCGGGACGGGCGTGGATCAGCCCCAGCATTTT.

This clonotype has only a few counts. The CDR3 region is CASSLEGTKNQPQHF. CDR3 coding DNA: TGTGCCAGCAGCTTAGAGGGGACGAAAAATCAGCCCCAGCATTTT. The chain recombines TRBV7-9 with TRBJ1-5; D is possibly TRBD1 (5 bases). Germline CDR1 and CDR2: SEHNR and FQNEAQ (reference sequence). Deletions cut 1 base from V and 4 bases from J, with 11 bases between. This CDR3 has 15 amino acids.

This clonotype was found a few times. The V and J genes are TRBV27 and TRBJ1-2, with a tentative D call TRBD1 (5 bases). The germline gives CDR1 MNHEY, CDR2 SMNVEV (reference sequence). V was trimmed by 5 bases and J by 7 bases, leaving 20 bases between them. CDR3 length: 15 amino acids. CDR3 DNA: TGTGCCAGCAGTCCCCTCCGGGGGGGTCTTGGTGGCTACACCTTC. It encodes CASSPLRGGLGGYTF.

The chain is built from TRBV3-1 and TRBJ2-2, with 16 bases that match TRBD2. The junction had 9 bases not matched to a gene; V was cut back by 1 base and J by 4 bases. Germline CDR1 LGHDT, CDR2 YNNKEL (reference sequence). The CDR3 runs to 20 residues. The CDR3 DNA follows: TGTGCCAGCAGCCAAGTCCCGGGACTAGCGGGAGGGCCCTTCACCGGGGAGCTGTTTTTT. Amino acids: CASSQVPGLAGGPFTGELFF. Complete variable domain (other parts from reference TRBV3-1 and TRBJ2-2): DTAVSQTPKYLVTQMGNDKSIKCEQNLGHDTMYWYKQDSKKFLKIMFSYNNKELIINETVPNRFSPKSPDKAHLNLHINSLELGDSAVYFCASSQVPGLAGGPFTGELFFGEGSRLTVL.

The rearrangement links TRBV6-1 to TRBJ1-2; TRBD1 might be the D (6 bases). V shed 1 base and J shed 1 base, with 13 bases lying between them. The CDR3 contains 16 residues. From germline, CDR1 is MNHNS and CDR2 SASEGT. This chain's CDR3 is CASSEGGARSNYGYTF. CDR3 DNA: TGTGCCAGCAGTGAAGGGGGGGCGAGGAGTAACTATGGCTACACCTTC.

This clonotype has only a few counts. This chain connects TRBV5-1 to TRBJ1-4, with 9 bases fitting TRBD1. The CDR3 has 17 residues. V lost 4 bases and J lost 0; bases outside the gene matches: 7. Germline V gives CDR1 SGHRS, CDR2 YFSETQ. The CDR3 coding sequence is TGCGCCAGCAGCCCAGGACAGGGGATCTCAACTAATGAAAAACTGTTTTTT. Its translation: CASSPGQGISTNEKLFF.